These 11 T cell receptor beta chains came from one sample sequenced in a study of blood T cell repertoires in COVID-19. Clones were read by immunoSEQ multiplex PCR, and TCRdb kept only the in-frame ones, dropping some. This table has roughly 220,000 clones, about 88% appearing once. The source material was PBMCs or T cells enriched from blood (not recorded which). All receptors derive from a woman aged 25 to 45 who had recovered from COVID-19.

The V call is TRBV4-3, the J call TRBJ1-1; weak D call: TRBD1 (5 bases). CDR1 LGHNA and CDR2 YSLEER come from the germline V gene. Trimming removed 1 base at V and 6 bases at J, with 9 bases between. CDR3 length: 13 residues. CDR3 amino acids: CASSQARVSEAFF. The CDR3 DNA reads TGCGCCAGCAGCCAAGCCAGGGTTTCTGAAGCTTTCTTT.

The chain couples TRBV19 to TRBJ1-1; weak D call: TRBD1 (6 bases). Germline V gives CDR1 LNHDA, CDR2 SQIVND (reference sequence). The V end lost 1 base, the J end lost 0 bases, and 12 bases lay between the germline ends. This CDR3 spans 16 amino acids. Written as DNA, the CDR3 is TGTGCCAGTAGTATAGGGCCGGGACAACTGAACACTGAAGCTTTCTTT. It yields the protein CASSIGPGQLNTEAFF.

The V and J genes are TRBV24-1 and TRBJ1-5, with 7 bases matching TRBD1. In germline, CDR1 is KGHDR, CDR2 SFDVKD. The CDR3 extends over 14 amino acids. With V trimmed by 6 bases and J by 5 bases, 6 bases remained unmatched. The CDR3 reads CATSPTGLDQPQHF. In nucleotides, the CDR3 is TGTGCCACCAGTCCGACAGGGTTGGATCAGCCCCAGCATTTT.

The V and J genes are TRBV19 and TRBJ1-2, with 8 bases matching TRBD1. The length of the CDR3 is 15 residues. Germline CDR1 reads LNHDA; CDR2 reads SQIVND (reference sequence). V shed 4 bases and J 5 bases; nucleotides not matched to a gene: 9. The CDR3 DNA reads as TGTGCCAGTAGTACCCCCCTAGACAGGGGATATGGCTACACCTTC. This encodes CASSTPLDRGYGYTF.

This clone turned up a few times. The chain uses TRBV5-5 and TRBJ1-4; TRBD1 aligns across 7 bases. Trimming took 5 bases from V and 3 from J; bases not matched to a gene: 1. Germline assignment: CDR1 SGHKS and CDR2 YYEKEE (reference sequence). The CDR3 contains 13 residues. The CDR3 DNA follows: TGTGCCAGCAGGGGACAGTCTAATGAAAAACTGTTTTTT. Its protein product is CASRGQSNEKLFF.

The chain carries TRBV4-2 and TRBJ1-1; a possible D gene is TRBD1 (5 bases). Germline CDR1 and CDR2: LGHNA and YNFKEQ. The length of the CDR3 is 15 residues. Trimming shortened V by 3 bases and J by 1 base, and 12 bases separated the two germline ends. The CDR3, as DNA: TGTGCCAGCAGCCAGGAGGGGCGGAGGAACACTGAAGCTTTCTTT. Its translation: CASSQEGRRNTEAFF.

V gene TRBV4-3 combines with J gene TRBJ2-1; D is undetermined. The V end lost 0 bases, the J end lost 5 bases, and 17 bases lay between the germline ends. Germline V gene sequence: CDR1 LGHNA, CDR2 YSLEER. This CDR3 region has 17 residues. CDR3 DNA sequence: TGCGCCAGCAGCCAAGATATCTTAGCACCTCTAGACAATGAGCAGTTCTTC. Translating it yields CASSQDILAPLDNEQFF.

In its sample, this clone was seen a few times. The V gene is TRBV18, the J gene TRBJ1-5, with a tentative D call TRBD1 (5 bases). Germline loops: CDR1 KGHSH, CDR2 LQKENI. V gave up 6 bases and J gave up 3 bases, with 18 bases separating them. The CDR3 has 16 amino acids. CDR3 loop: CASSPRRGEYNQPQHF. CDR3 DNA sequence: TGTGCCAGCTCTCCCCGGAGGGGAGAATACAATCAGCCCCAGCATTTT.

V gene TRBV5-1 combines with J gene TRBJ2-7; 12 bases align to TRBD1. V lost 4 bases and J lost 5; bases outside the gene matches: 7. The CDR3 has 15 residues. CDR1 and CDR2 from the germline V gene are SGHRS and YFSETQ. CDR3 in DNA: TGCGCCAGCAGCGTAACCGGGACAGGGGGCGACGAGCAGTACTTC. It is translated as CASSVTGTGGDEQYF.

The chain is built from TRBV4-3 and TRBJ1-2, with 7 nucleotides matching TRBD1. The CDR3 loop spans 15 amino acids. Trimming took 3 bases from V and 0 from J; bases not matched to a gene: 4. The germline CDR1 and CDR2 sequences are LGHNA and YSLEER. CDR3 DNA sequence: TGCGCCAGCAGCCAGCGGACAGGAACTAACTATGGCTACACCTTC. Its translation is CASSQRTGTNYGYTF.

The chain carries TRBV12-5 and TRBJ2-3, with 7 bases matching TRBD2. Trimming took 4 bases from V and 4 from J; bases not matched to a gene: 14. CDR3 length: 17 residues. Germline V gene sequence: CDR1 LGHNT, CDR2 FRNRAP. The CDR3 coding sequence is TGTGCTAGTGGTTCGCGGGGCAGGGCGGGGGAGGCAGATACGCAGTATTTT. Translated: CASGSRGRAGEADTQYF. Using reference TRBV12-5 and TRBJ2-3 for the parts outside the CDR3, the full variable domain is DARVTQTPRHKVTEMGQEVTMRCQPILGHNTVFWYRQTMMQGLELLAYFRNRAPLDDSGMPKDRFSAEMPDATLATLKIQPSEPRDSAVYFCASGSRGRAGEADTQYFGPGTRLTVL.